This passage covers 6 T cell receptor beta chains from one sample sequenced in a study of early T cells in non-severe SARS-CoV-2 infection. TCRdb ran MiXCR on the 5' RACE reads and lists one entry per CDR3 protein. The sample yields 50,000 to 75,000 distinct CDR3 sequences, roughly 5.7% seen once. This sample comprised whole blood, obtained at baseline. The receptors were sampled from an adult who was a healthcare worker with PCR-confirmed SARS-CoV-2 infection or an uninfected control (not recorded which).

V and J are TRBV28 and TRBJ2-2; D ambiguous. Germline V gives CDR1 MDHEN, CDR2 SYDVKM. The CDR3 length is 13 residues. V gave up 5 bases and J gave up 2 bases, with 6 bases separating them. CDR3 in amino acids: CASSTSNTGELFF. The CDR3 coding sequence is TGTGCCAGCAGTACCAGTAACACCGGGGAGCTGTTTTTT. Using reference TRBV28 and TRBJ2-2 for the parts outside the CDR3, the full variable domain is DVKVTQSSRYLVKRTGEKVFLECVQDMDHENMFWYRQDPGLGLRLIYFSYDVKMKEKGDIPEGYSVSREKKERFSLILESASTNQTSMYLCASSTSNTGELFFGEGSRLTVL.

Many counts were recorded for this clonotype. V gene TRBV29-1 combines with J gene TRBJ1-6; D might be TRBD1 (5 bases). CDR1 SQVTM and CDR2 ANQGSEA come from the germline V gene. V lost 2 bases, J lost 7 bases, and 12 bases lay in between. The CDR3 consists of 14 residues. The CDR3 bases are TGCAGCGTTGAAACAGGCGAGGTCAATTCACCCCTCCACTTT. This sequence encodes CSVETGEVNSPLHF.

This clonotype showed up many times. In DNA, the CDR3 is TGCGCCAGCAGCCAGCGGCCATCAACCGCCGACTCCTACGAGCAGTACTTC. This sequence encodes CASSQRPSTADSYEQYF. The chain employs TRBV4-1 and TRBJ2-7; D ambiguous. The V end was cut by 3 bases, the J end by 0 bases, with 18 bases between. Germline V gene lookup returns CDR1 MGHRA and CDR2 YSYEKL. The CDR3 consists of 17 residues.

This clonotype was found many times. This chain uses TRBV28 with TRBJ2-5; D call uncertain. Germline V gene lookup returns CDR1 MDHEN and CDR2 SYDVKM. The CDR3 length is 14 residues. V lost 5 bases and J 0 bases, leaving 10 bases between the germline ends. CDR3 protein: CASSDGSNQETQYF. CDR3 nucleotides: TGTGCCAGCAGTGACGGGTCCAACCAAGAGACCCAGTACTTC.

This clonotype has just a few counts. The chain couples TRBV6-1 to TRBJ1-1; D gene unclear. The CDR3 loop spans 15 amino acids. Trimming took off 5 bases at V and 0 bases at J, with 13 bases between the two ends. The germline V gene encodes CDR1 MNHNS and CDR2 SASEGT. CDR3 sequence: CASSHGRLMNTEAFF. The DNA of the CDR3 is TGTGCCAGCAGTCACGGGCGACTCATGAACACTGAAGCTTTCTTT.

The chain couples TRBV12-3 or TRBV12-4 to TRBJ1-1, with D tentatively TRBD1 (6 bases). Trimming took 5 bases from V and 1 from J, leaving 11 bases between them. This CDR3 has 14 residues. This CDR3 is CASSKQGGNTEAFF. CDR3 DNA sequence: TGTGCCAGCAGTAAACAGGGAGGGAACACTGAAGCTTTCTTT.